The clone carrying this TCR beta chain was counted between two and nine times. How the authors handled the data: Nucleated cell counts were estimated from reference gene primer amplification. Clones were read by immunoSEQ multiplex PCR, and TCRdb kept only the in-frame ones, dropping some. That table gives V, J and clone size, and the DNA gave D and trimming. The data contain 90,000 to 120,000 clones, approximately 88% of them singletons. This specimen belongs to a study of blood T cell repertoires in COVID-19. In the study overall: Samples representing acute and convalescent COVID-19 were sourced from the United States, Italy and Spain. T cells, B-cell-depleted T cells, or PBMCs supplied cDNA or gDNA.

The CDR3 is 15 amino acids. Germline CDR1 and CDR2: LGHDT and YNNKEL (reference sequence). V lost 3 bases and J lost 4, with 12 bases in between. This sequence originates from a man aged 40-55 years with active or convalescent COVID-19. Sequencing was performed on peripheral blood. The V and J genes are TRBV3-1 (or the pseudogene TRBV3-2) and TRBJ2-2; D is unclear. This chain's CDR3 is CASSHLTSSTGELFF. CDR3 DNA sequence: TGTGCCAGCAGCCATTTAACATCCTCCACCGGGGAGCTGTTTTTT.